The 17 T cell receptor beta chains presented below share a single source sample, sequenced in a study of blood T cell repertoires in COVID-19. Method: immunoSEQ multiplex PCR; TCRdb's copy keeps in-frame clones and lacks some. The sample has about half a million clones, around 85% seen once. The sample taken for sequencing was peripheral blood. Every receptor here comes from a human donor in a cohort sampled during active COVID-19.

V and J are TRBV6-2 or TRBV6-3 and TRBJ2-1; tentatively, D is TRBD2 (5 bases). CDR1 MNHEY and CDR2 SVGEGT come from the germline V gene. Trimming took off 2 bases at V and 10 bases at J, with 6 bases between the two ends. This CDR3 has 11 residues. This chain's CDR3 is CASSYEGEQFF. CDR3 bases: TGTGCCAGCAGTTACGAGGGAGAGCAGTTCTTC.

This chain connects TRBV19 to TRBJ2-4, with D perhaps matching TRBD2 (5 bases). Germline loops: CDR1 LNHDA, CDR2 SQIVND (reference sequence). The CDR3 has 14 residues. The V gene lost 5 bases and the J gene lost 6 bases, with 14 bases spanning the gap. This CDR3 is CASSPRLLGNIQYF. The DNA for the CDR3 is TGTGCCAGTAGTCCTCGACTACTTGGAAACATTCAGTACTTC.

The chain recombines TRBV7-2 with TRBJ1-1, with D tentatively TRBD1 (5 bases). Looked up from germline, CDR1 is SGHTA and CDR2 is FQGNSA. Trimming removed 2 bases from V and 4 bases from J, with 11 bases in between. CDR3 length equals 14 residues. The CDR3 DNA reads as TGTGCCAGCAGCTTACACGGGGGATCCACTGAAGCTTTCTTT. Translation gives CASSLHGGSTEAFF.

This chain uses TRBV19 with TRBJ2-2; tentative D call: TRBD2 (6 bases). Trimming stripped 6 bases from V and 10 bases from J, with 15 bases between. CDR1 LNHDA and CDR2 SQIVND come from the germline V gene (reference sequence). The CDR3 is made up of 13 amino acids. This CDR3 reads CASSRDSIVELFF. The CDR3 nucleotides read TGTGCCAGTAGCAGGGACTCCATTGTGGAGCTGTTTTTT.

This clone was counted a few times. The chain uses TRBV5-1 and TRBJ1-2, with D perhaps matching TRBD1 (5 bases). Germline CDR1 SGHRS, CDR2 YFSETQ. CDR3 size: 16 residues. The V and J ends lost 0 bases and 7 bases respectively, with 19 bases between them. The DNA of the CDR3 is TGCGCCAGCAGCTTGGGAGACGGGGGAATTATAGGTGGCTACACCTTC. Its protein is CASSLGDGGIIGGYTF.

The rearrangement links TRBV15 to TRBJ2-3; 7 bases align to TRBD2. J gave up 6 bases and V 0 bases, and 6 bases lay outside the gene matches. The CDR3 runs 15 residues. CDR1 is LNHNV, CDR2 YYDKDF, per germline (reference sequence). The CDR3 DNA sequence: TGTGCCACCAGCAGAGAACGGCGGGAGTCCGATACGCAGTATTTT. It translates to CATSRERRESDTQYF.

The CDR3 nucleotides are TGTGCCAGCAGAAACACCGCAAAGCGGGAAGGTGAGCAGTTCTTC. It yields the protein CASRNTAKREGEQFF. The chain is built from TRBV27 and TRBJ2-1, with 7 bases matching TRBD2. Germline CDR1 reads MNHEY; CDR2 reads SMNVEV (reference sequence). The V and J ends lost 6 bases and 9 bases, in that order; junction bases with no gene match: 14. This CDR3 is built from 15 residues.

There are a few counts of this clone. This chain uses TRBV10-3 with TRBJ2-7, with TRBD2 matching 8 bases. Germline V gene lookup returns CDR1 ENHRY and CDR2 SYGVKD. The ends lost 2 bases at V and 12 bases at J; junction bases unmatched: 12. This CDR3 is built from 14 residues. CDR3 bases: TGTGCCATCAGTGAGCCCCGACTAGCGTATCCGCTGTACTTC. Translation gives CAISEPRLAYPLYF.

This chain connects TRBV4-1 to TRBJ2-7, with 10 positions matching TRBD1. The ends lost 1 base at V and 2 bases at J; junction bases unmatched: 2. The CDR3 has 15 residues. Germline V lookup: CDR1 MGHRA, CDR2 YSYEKL. The CDR3 spells CASSQGTGGTYEQYF. The CDR3 DNA reads as TGCGCCAGCAGCCAAGGGACAGGGGGAACCTACGAGCAGTACTTC.

The chain links TRBV6-6 to TRBJ1-3, with 7 nucleotides matching TRBD1. After removal of 2 bases from V and 0 bases from J, the junction contained 4 bases not matched to a gene. From germline, CDR1 is MNHNY and CDR2 SVGAGI (reference sequence). This CDR3 comprises 16 residues. This chain's CDR3 is CASSYGTDGSGNTIYF. The CDR3 DNA is TGTGCCAGCAGTTACGGGACAGACGGCTCTGGAAACACCATATATTTT.

The V call is TRBV4-1, the J call TRBJ2-7; D is perhaps TRBD2 (5 bases). The CDR3 length is 18 residues. The germline V gene encodes CDR1 MGHRA and CDR2 YSYEKL. The germline V and J ends were trimmed by 0 bases and 3 bases, with 21 bases remaining between them. In DNA form, the CDR3 reads TGCGCCAGCAGCCAAGATTTAGGCGGGTCTACGCTTCTCTACGAGCAGTACTTC. It codes for CASSQDLGGSTLLYEQYF.

In its sample, this clone was seen many times. The J gene is TRBJ1-6, the V gene TRBV4-3; 8 bases match TRBD1. V lost 0 bases and J lost 13; bases outside the gene matches: 8. CDR1 and CDR2 (germline): LGHNA, YSLEER. This CDR3 region has 15 residues. In nucleotides, the CDR3 is TGCGCCAGCAGCCAAGATCTTTGGGACAGGCGGCCCCTCCACTTT. Amino acids: CASSQDLWDRRPLHF.

This chain connects TRBV24-1 to TRBJ2-3; TRBD1 matches 8 bases. The CDR3 covers 13 residues. CDR1 is KGHDR, CDR2 SFDVKD, per germline. V was clipped by 9 bases and J by 1 base; unmatched bases: 2. DNA of the CDR3: TGTGCCACCGCGACAGGGGGCACAGATACGCAGTATTTT. Translated, it gives CATATGGTDTQYF.

This clone occurred once. CDR3 bases: TGCGCCAGCAGCTTGGAAGTAGACCAAGAGACCCAGTACTTC. It yields the protein CASSLEVDQETQYF. J is TRBJ2-5 and V is TRBV5-1; D not certain. In germline, CDR1 is SGHRS, CDR2 YFSETQ. The CDR3 totals 14 residues. V lost 0 bases, J lost 0 bases, and 6 bases lay in between.

The chain couples TRBV10-3 to TRBJ1-3; D is unclear. Per germline, CDR1 ENHRY and CDR2 SYGVKD. With 8 bases removed from V and 2 bases from J, the gap between germline ends came to 13 bases. The CDR3 spans 14 residues. The chain's CDR3 is CAISPGSAGNTIYF. CDR3 nucleotide sequence: TGTGCCATCTCCCCGGGATCGGCTGGAAACACCATATATTTT.

This clone has a handful of counts. The chain has TRBV5-3 and TRBJ1-1; D is unclear. TRBV5-3 is designated an ORF whose function remains uncertain. The CDR3 spans 16 residues. V dropped 2 bases and J dropped 5 bases, with 19 bases sitting between them. CDR3 residues: CARSFGSLSGETEAFF. The CDR3 nucleotides read TGTGCCAGAAGCTTTGGTAGCTTAAGCGGAGAAACTGAAGCTTTCTTT.

V usage is TRBV30 and J usage is TRBJ2-1, with 9 bases that match TRBD2. The length of the CDR3 is 20 residues. The V gene's germline CDR1 is GTSNPN and CDR2 SVGIG (reference sequence). V shed 3 bases, J shed 0 bases, and the junction held 18 bases outside the gene matches. The CDR3 reads CAWSPRWSSGNLGSYNEQFF. The CDR3 DNA is TGTGCCTGGAGCCCCCGGTGGTCTAGCGGGAATTTGGGCTCCTACAATGAGCAGTTCTTC.